Included here is one T cell receptor (beta chain) sequence, with context. Its antigen is unknown. The CDR3 is 13 amino acids. Deletions cut 7 bases from V and 1 base from J, with 9 bases between. Germline V gene data show CDR1 as SEHNR and CDR2 as FQNEAQ (reference sequence). This sample is drawn from a study of T cells in Graves' hyperthyroidism and ophthalmopathy. General study points: Among clonotypes expanded in thyroid above 0.001, most were also found in blood.

RNA transcripts were the template for amplifying TCR beta CDR3 regions. HTBI primers were employed in a first-round RT-PCR of the TCR CDR3. TCRdb called the multiplex PCR reads again in MiXCR, with one record for every CDR3 protein. The repertoire holds approximately 620,000 distinct CDR3 sequences, with approximately 15% as singletons. This TCR came from a woman under 40 with Graves' hyperthyroidism that later progressed to Graves' ophthalmopathy. Sequenced sample: blood. The chain combines TRBV7-9 with TRBJ2-3, with D unresolved. The CDR3 protein is CASMGWRTDTQYF. The DNA of the CDR3 is TGTGCCAGCATGGGGTGGCGCACAGATACGCAGTATTTT.